The 12 T cell receptor beta chains given below trace back to one sample, sequenced in a study of T cells after yellow fever vaccination. TCRdb re-called the 5' RACE reads through MiXCR, storing one row per CDR3 protein. Of about 240,000 distinct CDR3 sequences listed, 6.9% are singletons. The source was CD4+ T cells sorted from PBMCs, collected 15 days after the yellow fever booster vaccination. The source of these receptors is a man aged 30-40 years who received the YFV17D yellow fever vaccine.

This clonotype was seen many times. The chain employs TRBV5-6 and TRBJ2-7; 7 nucleotides agree with TRBD1. Germline values: CDR1 SGHDT, CDR2 YYEEEE. This CDR3 comprises 14 residues. The V segment lost 1 base and the J segment 0 bases; nucleotides outside the gene matches: 1. This CDR3 is CASSLTGDSYEQYF. In nucleotides, the CDR3 is TGTGCCAGCAGCTTGACAGGGGACTCCTACGAGCAGTACTTC.

This clonotype was counted ten times or more. The rearrangement links TRBV6-1 to TRBJ2-2; 14 bases fit TRBD2. V gave up 10 bases and J gave up 7 bases; unmatched junction bases: 8. From germline, CDR1 is MNHNS and CDR2 SASEGT. The CDR3 extends over 15 amino acids. CDR3 residues: CATRGLAGVVGELFF. In nucleotides, the CDR3 is TGTGCCACCCGGGGACTAGCGGGAGTTGTCGGGGAGCTGTTTTTT.

This clonotype has ten or more counts. The rearrangement uses TRBV7-2 and TRBJ2-7; no firm D call. V was pared by 1 base and J by 0 bases, with 10 bases between. Germline V gives CDR1 SGHTA, CDR2 FQGNSA. This CDR3 has 15 residues. CDR3 sequence: CASSLGNLVSYEQYF. The CDR3 region has the DNA TGTGCCAGCAGCTTAGGCAATCTCGTCTCCTACGAGCAGTACTTC. Supplemented by reference TRBV7-2 and TRBJ2-7, the full variable domain reads GAGVSQSPSNKVTEKGKDVELRCDPISGHTALYWYRQSLGQGLEFLIYFQGNSAPDKSGLPSDRFSAERTGGSVSTLTIQRTQQEDSAVYLCASSLGNLVSYEQYFGPGTRLTVT.

A single count supports this clonotype. The J gene is TRBJ2-3, the V gene TRBV11-2, with TRBD1 matching 10 bases. Germline V gives CDR1 SGHAT, CDR2 FQNNGV. The CDR3 extends over 16 amino acids. Trimming took 2 bases from V and 0 from J; bases not matched to a gene: 2. The CDR3 nucleotides are TGTGCCAGCAGCTTACGGGACAGGGGTAGCACAGATACGCAGTATTTT. Protein product: CASSLRDRGSTDTQYF. The full variable domain, with the rest looked up from reference TRBV11-2 and TRBJ2-3, is EAGVAQSPRYKIIEKRQSVAFWCNPISGHATLYWYQQILGQGPKLLIQFQNNGVVDDSQLPKDRFSAERLKGVDSTLKIQPAKLEDSAVYLCASSLRDRGSTDTQYFGPGTRLTVL.

The chain has TRBV6-5 and TRBJ2-1, with D uncertain. Looked up from germline, CDR1 is MNHEY and CDR2 is SVGAGI. CDR3 length equals 15 residues. V gave up 2 bases and J gave up 6 bases, with 14 bases separating them. CDR3 in amino acids: CASSYRLGAANEQFF. CDR3 in DNA: TGTGCCAGCAGTTACCGATTGGGCGCCGCCAATGAGCAGTTCTTC.

This clonotype has only a few counts. The chain carries TRBV23-1 and TRBJ2-2; D is undetermined. TRBV23-1 is treated as an ORF (open reading frame) with a function not yet certain. V lost 4 bases, J lost 3 bases, and 9 bases lay in between. The CDR3 runs 14 residues. CDR3 coding DNA: TGCGCCAGCAGTCCTTACACTTACACCGGGGAGCTGTTTTTT. This sequence encodes CASSPYTYTGELFF.

This clonotype was recorded many times. The CDR3 is CASSTWTNHEQFF. The CDR3 nucleotides read TGTGCCAGCAGTACATGGACCAATCATGAGCAGTTCTTC. The chain carries TRBV6-5 and TRBJ2-1; D ambiguous. V lost 5 bases and J 8 bases, leaving 13 bases between the germline ends. Germline V gene data show CDR1 as MNHEY and CDR2 as SVGAGI. The CDR3 totals 13 residues.

The chain carries TRBV30 and TRBJ2-2; no clear D gene. Trimming cost V 3 bases and J 5 bases, with 4 bases left between them. CDR1 is GTSNPN, CDR2 SVGIG, per germline (reference sequence). The length of the CDR3 is 11 residues. The CDR3 nucleotides are TGTGCCTGGAGGGGAACCGGGGAGCTGTTTTTT. Translating it yields CAWRGTGELFF. The full variable domain, with the rest looked up from reference TRBV30 and TRBJ2-2, is SQTIHQWPATLVQPVGSPLSLECTVEGTSNPNLYWYRQAAGRGLQLLFYSVGIGQISSEVPQNLSASRPQDRQFILSSKKLLLSDSGFYLCAWRGTGELFFGEGSRLTVL.

A remark on this clonotype: One end of the junction does not line up with germline, which may come from a read error. The chain links TRBV7-2 to TRBJ2-7; no clear D gene. Germline V gene data show CDR1 as SGHTA and CDR2 as FQGNSA. This CDR3 comprises 14 residues. DNA for the CDR3: TGTGCCAGCAGCTTAGGTTCAGTAGGTTACGAGCACTACTTC. It yields the protein CASSLGSVGYEHYF.

This clonotype was seen at least ten times. The chain couples TRBV12-3 or TRBV12-4 to TRBJ2-3; D is ambiguous. This CDR3 region has 16 residues. Trimming took 8 bases from V and 2 from J, leaving 20 bases between them. CDR3 DNA: TGTGCCAGCTCCAGGAAATTTGGCAGTCCCACAGATACGCAGTATTTT. It encodes CASSRKFGSPTDTQYF.

This clonotype was seen a handful of times. CDR3 nucleotides: TGTGCCTGGAGTAAGAGGGGGGATCCCGGGGATGAGCAGTTCTTC. It specifies CAWSKRGDPGDEQFF. This rearrangement joins TRBV30 to TRBJ2-1; tentatively, D is TRBD1 or TRBD2 (6 bases each). The length of the CDR3 is 15 residues. Germline V gene data show CDR1 as GTSNPN and CDR2 as SVGIG (reference sequence). Trimming removed 2 bases at V and 8 bases at J, with 19 bases between.

This clonotype was seen at least ten times. The V gene is TRBV12-3 or TRBV12-4, the J gene TRBJ2-1; D gene ambiguous. Deletions cut 0 bases from V and 2 bases from J, with 5 bases between. This CDR3 has 14 residues. The CDR3 loop is CASSLAPPYNEQFF. The CDR3 DNA reads TGTGCCAGCAGTTTAGCCCCCCCCTACAATGAGCAGTTCTTC.